The clone carrying this TCR beta chain is a singleton in its sample. Its antigen remains unidentified. CDR1 and CDR2 from the germline V gene are LGHNA and YSLEER. The CDR3 consists of 16 residues. V gave up 0 bases and J gave up 5 bases; unmatched junction bases: 8. The sample is drawn from a study of cytomegalovirus exposure and HLA in healthy donors. Study-wide results and caveats: Analysis performed later showed TCR beta chains linked to HLA being more clonally expanded than equally common others.

Use of 60 Vbeta and 13 Jbeta primers characterized the PCR. Data came from immunoSEQ multiplex PCR; TCRdb stores just in-frame clones and leaves some out. The profile shows under 300,000 clones, 84% of them singletons. Sequencing used PBMCs. The V call is TRBV4-3, the J call TRBJ1-1, with 8 bases lining up with TRBD1. The receptor's source is a woman aged 40 to 49 in good health and CMV-seropositive. CDR3 in DNA: TGCGCCAGCAGCCAAGATGGACAGGGCCGATATACTGAAGCTTTCTTT. It is translated as CASSQDGQGRYTEAFF.